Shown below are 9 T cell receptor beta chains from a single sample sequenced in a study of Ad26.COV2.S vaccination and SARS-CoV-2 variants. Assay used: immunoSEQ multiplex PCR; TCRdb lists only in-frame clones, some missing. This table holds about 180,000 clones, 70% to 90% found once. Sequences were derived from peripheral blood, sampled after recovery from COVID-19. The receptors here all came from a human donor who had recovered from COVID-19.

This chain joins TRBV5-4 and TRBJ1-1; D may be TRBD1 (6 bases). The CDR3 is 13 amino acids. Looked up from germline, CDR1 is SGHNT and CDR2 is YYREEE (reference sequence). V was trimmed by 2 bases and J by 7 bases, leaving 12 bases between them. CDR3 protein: CASSLEGVGEAFF. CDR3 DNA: TGTGCCAGCAGCTTAGAGGGGGTGGGTGAAGCTTTCTTT.

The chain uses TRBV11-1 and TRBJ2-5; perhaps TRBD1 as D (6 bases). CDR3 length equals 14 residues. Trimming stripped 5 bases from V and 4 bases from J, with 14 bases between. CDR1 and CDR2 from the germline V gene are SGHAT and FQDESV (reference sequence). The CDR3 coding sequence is TGTGCCAGCAGCCCCAGTCAGGGGAGAGAGACCCAGTACTTC. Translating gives CASSPSQGRETQYF.

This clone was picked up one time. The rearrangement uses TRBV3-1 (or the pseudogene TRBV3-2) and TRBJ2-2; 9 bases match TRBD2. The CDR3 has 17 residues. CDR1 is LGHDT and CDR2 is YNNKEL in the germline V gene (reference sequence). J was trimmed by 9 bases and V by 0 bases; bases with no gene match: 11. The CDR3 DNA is TGTGCCAGCAGCCAAGAGCGAGCGGGAGGCGCTACCCGGGAGCTGTTTTTT. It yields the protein CASSQERAGGATRELFF.

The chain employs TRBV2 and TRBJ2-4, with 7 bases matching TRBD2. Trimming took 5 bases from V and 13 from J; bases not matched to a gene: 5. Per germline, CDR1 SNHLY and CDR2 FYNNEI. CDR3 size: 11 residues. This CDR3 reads CASSLLAQQYF. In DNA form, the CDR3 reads TGTGCCAGCAGTTTACTAGCGCAACAGTACTTC.

CDR3: CASSYGSPYEQYF. CDR3 DNA sequence: TGTGCCAGCAGCTACGGCAGCCCCTACGAGCAGTACTTC. The chain has TRBV9 and TRBJ2-7; D is unclear. This CDR3 region has 13 residues. Per germline, CDR1 SGDLS and CDR2 YYNGEE. The V gene lost 4 bases and the J gene lost 2 bases, with 10 bases spanning the gap.

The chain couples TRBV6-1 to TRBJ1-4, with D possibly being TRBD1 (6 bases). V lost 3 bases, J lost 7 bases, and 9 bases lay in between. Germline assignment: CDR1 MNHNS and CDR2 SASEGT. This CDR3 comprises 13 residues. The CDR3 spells CASSEGQVEKLFF. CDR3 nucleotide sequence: TGTGCCAGCAGTGAGGGACAAGTTGAAAAACTGTTTTTT.

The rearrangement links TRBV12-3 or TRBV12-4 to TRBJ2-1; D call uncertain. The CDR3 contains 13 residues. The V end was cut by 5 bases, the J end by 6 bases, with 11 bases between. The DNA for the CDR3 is TGTGCCAGCAGTCCCGGGCCAACCAATGAGCAGTTCTTC. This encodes CASSPGPTNEQFF.

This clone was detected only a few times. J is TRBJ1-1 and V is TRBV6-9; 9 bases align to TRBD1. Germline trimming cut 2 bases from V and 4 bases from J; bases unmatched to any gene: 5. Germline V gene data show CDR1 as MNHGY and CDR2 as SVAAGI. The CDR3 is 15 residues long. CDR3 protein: CASSYPDRGGTEAFF. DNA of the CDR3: TGTGCCAGCAGTTATCCCGACAGGGGGGGCACTGAAGCTTTCTTT.

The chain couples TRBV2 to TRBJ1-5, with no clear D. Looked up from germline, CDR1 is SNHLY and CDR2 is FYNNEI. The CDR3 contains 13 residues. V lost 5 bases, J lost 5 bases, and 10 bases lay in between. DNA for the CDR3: TGTGCCAGCAGTCATGCCCCCGATCAGCCCCAGCATTTT. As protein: CASSHAPDQPQHF.